This entry features one T cell receptor beta chain sequence. The antigen this receptor binds is unknown. An end of the junction differs from the germline gene, which may be a read error. This sample is drawn from a study of cytomegalovirus exposure and HLA in healthy donors (dated by TCRdb to 2016 to 2017). With respect to the entire study: An earlier analysis of roughly 500 of the donors reported 250 to 300 Gb of sequence data and 117 million unique TCR beta sequences from around 200 million T cells. Roughly 300 gigabases of sequencing data and 75 million to 85 million unique TCR sequences made up an early release that covered nearly 650 HLA-typed donors. The genetic ancestry cluster associated with self-reported Caucasian donors included over 80% of the roughly 360 genotyped donors. The study aimed to test whether cataloging public T cell receptors could reveal signatures of past pathogen exposure. The study profiled the T cell repertoires of approximately 700 subjects by immunosequencing and related them to cytomegalovirus serostatus. Along with the approximately 620-subject first cohort, a separate validation cohort of over a hundred different subjects was used. To predict cytomegalovirus infection status, the study combined high-throughput TCR immunosequencing, statistical association of individual TCRs with disease status, and machine learning. A later analysis re-analyzed previously published TCR beta repertoires from 650 to 800 donors and added high-resolution HLA genotyping to study TCR occurrence patterns. The later analysis used no new phenotypic data to find candidate immune exposures, relying instead on TCR beta sequences and their occurrence across donors. An earlier analysis of roughly 600 of the donors used high-throughput TCR beta sequencing to judge whether each TCR beta V gene segment behaved as functional or pseudogenic. Donor age, sex, ethnicity and CMV serostatus were compiled alongside the repertoire data. In a later genetic analysis, genome-wide SNP genotypes for about 65% of the roughly 700 donors were used, and that subset was treated as a discovery cohort. All discovery cohort repertoires had been generated using a single sequencing platform. HLA typing included class I and class II loci at four-digit resolution. Typing coverage varied by locus: 629-630 donors for A, B, C, DRB1 and DQB1; about 520 for DQA1; nearly 610 for DPA1; approximately 470 for DPB1. About five DR-DQ haplotypes were handled as single units for association and clustering because linkage in the cohort was strong. Across some 400 genotyped donors of the cohort, an average of approximately 240,000 unique TCR beta nucleotide sequences per donor were sequenced, and 15% to 20% of those sequences were non-productive. Points the paper makes about the study in general: According to a later analysis, TCR association rates differed among HLA loci, with DRB1 alleles showing the most associated TCRs and HLA-C alleles showing the fewest. Only TCR beta chains were sequenced in this cohort, and the absence of alpha or paired-chain data limited detectable features. A few of the identified cytomegalovirus-associated TCR beta chains were confirmed in vitro to be specific for cytomegalovirus antigens. According to a later analysis, parvovirus B19, influenza, CMV and Epstein-Barr virus appeared linked to several top co-occurrence clusters. The study gave a list of some 150 TCR beta chains associated with cytomegalovirus. In a later analysis, most CMV-associated TCR beta chains were found to appear HLA-restricted, with HLA associations seemingly driven largely by CMV exposure. A further reported finding was that TCR beta sequences accurately predicted the HLA-A and HLA-B alleles for most subjects in the first cohort. Because HLA typing was unavailable for some donors at each locus, only the typed subset was used in association tests. A later analysis found that HLA-associated TCR beta chains were more clonally expanded and had lower generation probabilities than equally common non-associated chains. The presence/absence analyses assumed that sequencing depth was roughly uniform across donors, and that assumption may not be true. Assigning TCR associations to individual alleles was difficult when HLA alleles, especially DR and DQ, strongly co-occurred. The only immune exposure information available for the cohort was CMV serostatus. A cluster of highly shared sequence variants was judged likely to represent a technical artifact of the sequencing pipeline. Some IMGT-functional V segments, including TRBV6-2 and TRBV6-3, could not be told apart with the 87-base-pair reads, so those segments were excluded. A later analysis associated roughly 17,000 TCR beta sequences with specific HLA alleles at a false discovery rate of 0.05. Most TCR sequences were seen in very few donors, while some public TCRs were found in many individuals. Linkage disequilibrium might explain the correlated functional status among segregating V segments, but an unknown experimental factor could not be ruled out. It was suggested by the authors that the approach could potentially be generalized to other disease states and immunological phenotypes. An association between a missense DCLRE1C variant and V-gene and J-gene trimming of TCR beta chains was found in a later genetic analysis and replicated in an independent cohort. In both the original and validation cohorts, the classifier was reported to diagnose cytomegalovirus status with high specificity and sensitivity. The earlier analysis of some 560 of the donors excluded fewer than 20 rarely observed V segments, including chromosome 9 orphons, because counts were too low. Compared with the approximately 600-donor mean, donors in an Asian-associated ancestry cluster had fewer N-insertions in productive TCRs, according to a later genetic analysis. In an earlier analysis of roughly 500 of the donors, most TCR beta V segments appeared in productive rearrangements about 90% or about 30% of the time, broadly matching IMGT annotations.

The cohort consisted of 600 to 700 healthy bone marrow donors. Cohort members were all nominally healthy when sampled, although unrecorded immune exposures were likely present. The donor tested CMV seronegative and was one of the 352 seronegative cohort members. A peripheral blood sample was provided by each donor, and peripheral blood mononuclear cells were used for TCR beta sequencing. The Qiagen DNeasy Blood Extraction Kit was used to extract genomic DNA from the blood cell samples. Reading the germline V gene (reference sequence) gives CDR1 SEHNR and CDR2 FQNEAQ. Including cysteine and phenylalanine, the CDR3 has 15 amino acids. Only the CDR3 DNA stays, 45 bases, in frame from base 1. Library construction relied on the immunoSEQ multiplex PCR assay. A mixture of 60 forward primers for TCR Vbeta segments and 13 reverse primers for TCR Jbeta segments was used in the multiplex PCR. The CDR3 region of rearranged TCR beta genes was amplified from genomic DNA with a multiplex PCR assay. Amplified TCR beta libraries were sequenced as 87-base-pair reads on the Illumina HiSeq System. The study's processing was this. A later analysis counted about 76 million unique TCR beta chains across the 550 to 750 repertoires, and around 12 million of these chains were shared by at least two donors. To remove PCR and sequencing errors, raw reads were error-corrected and collapsed into unique sequences using a nearest-neighbor algorithm that merged closely related sequences. To assign V, D and J gene segments, CDR3 sequences were aligned to IMGT reference sequences. For a sequence to be retained, a match of at least six nucleotides was required to both a V gene segment and a J gene segment. Rearrangements were called productive when the CDR3 lacked stop codons and stayed in frame with V and J; all others were non-productive. Following IMGT convention, CDR3 was defined as the stretch from the second conserved V-encoded cysteine up to the conserved J-encoded phenylalanine. In an earlier analysis of roughly 610 of the donors, sequences lacking an unambiguous match to a single V gene segment were excluded. In an earlier analysis of 587 of the donors, V segments were called functional above 56.7% productive rearrangements and were called segregating when the between-donor standard deviation exceeded 5%. A statistical classification framework was built for diagnosing cytomegalovirus status from the catalog of TCR beta chain sequences. V and J gene assignment, in a later analysis, came from comparing TCR nucleotide sequences with IMGT/GENE-DB human TR gene sequences. The TCRdist pipeline was used in a later analysis to assign CDR3 sequences and most-parsimonious VDJ recombination scenarios. In a later analysis, each TCR beta chain was defined by its CDR3 amino acid sequence together with its V-gene family, and reads lacking a unique V-gene family were excluded. A later analysis removed 592 highly shared, low-generation-probability nucleotide sequences to deal with suspected cross-contamination and a sequencing artifact. A later analysis calculated a clonal expansion index for each public chain from normalized within-repertoire ranks of inferred template counts. In a later analysis, generation probabilities were computed using a VDJ recombination model fitted to out-of-frame rearrangements, and the results were checked against IGoR. In a later analysis, TCR-TCR, TCR-HLA and TCR-CMV co-occurrence was scored with hypergeometric tests, and a repertoire-size bias correction was applied to TCR pairs. In a later analysis, false discovery rates were estimated by permuting HLA or CMV assignments 20 times. A later analysis grouped co-occurring TCRs with DBSCAN, adding TCRdist sequence similarity when clustering within HLA-allele-positive subsets. For co-occurrence clustering, repertoires with fewer than 30,000 or more than 120,000 public chains were excluded, along with several repertoires with anomalous nucleotide sharing. The table was pulled from immuneACCESS by TCRdb, which kept in-frame rearrangements only. Such tables lose some clones; where checked, under half of the loss comes from unresolved V genes, and the rest has no known cause. V and J calls and clone size are those listed in that table; D and trimming were worked out from the DNA. The sample table records 64,000 or so clones; around 86% of these occur just once. The ten largest clones take up about 10% of the sample.

This chain is built from TRBV7-9 and TRBJ2-1; 6 matching bases give a weak D call of TRBD2. The sequenced material came from PBMCs. This clonotype was obtained from a female donor in good health and CMV-seronegative. The CDR3 has the sequence CSSSPRDWGNNEQFF. The sequenced DNA is TGTTCCAGCAGCCCCCGGGACTGGGGTAACAATGAGCAGTTCTTC.